The clone carrying this T cell receptor beta chain was counted ten times or more. These data belong to a study of T cells after yellow fever vaccination. TCRdb analysed the 5' RACE reads with MiXCR anew, one entry per CDR3 protein. The table has about 120,000 distinct CDR3 sequences, roughly 8.9% seen once. The CDR3 has 12 residues. V was clipped by 2 bases and J by 6 bases, with 7 bases between them. In germline, CDR1 is MNHEY, CDR2 SVGEGT. The sequences come from CD8+ T cells sorted from PBMCs, collected 45 days after the yellow fever booster vaccination. This TCR came from a young man who received the YFV17D yellow fever vaccine. The genes are TRBV6-2 or TRBV6-3 and TRBJ1-1; possibly TRBD1 for D (5 bases). The CDR3 sequence is CASSYEGPEAFF. The CDR3, as DNA: TGTGCCAGCAGTTACGAGGGACCTGAAGCTTTCTTT.